Here is one TCR beta chain with its context. Its antigen remains unidentified. All the people who gave samples were healthy bone marrow donors. The PCR had 60 Vbeta and 13 Jbeta primers. Assay used: immunoSEQ multiplex PCR; TCRdb lists only in-frame clones, some missing. Of some 54,000 clones listed, around 80% are singletons. This sample was included in a study of cytomegalovirus exposure and HLA in healthy donors. General study points: Sequencing depth across donors, presence/absence analyses assumed, was roughly uniform. Cytomegalovirus status was reportedly diagnosed by the classifier with high specificity and sensitivity.

The CDR3 runs to 16 residues. The V gene end was trimmed by 3 bases and the J gene end by 8 bases; junction bases not matched to a gene: 11. The germline gives CDR1 SGHTS, CDR2 YDEGEE. This receptor was taken from a male donor in good health and CMV-seronegative. The sequencing sample was made of PBMCs. This chain uses TRBV5-8 with TRBJ2-1; TRBD2 matches at 10 bases. DNA for the CDR3: TGTGCCAGCAGCTCCCTCCTAGCGGGGGTTCGGGATGAGCAGTTCTTC. This gives the protein CASSSLLAGVRDEQFF.